The 12 T cell receptor beta chains below were found in one sample sequenced in a study of blood T cell repertoires in COVID-19. TCRdb keeps only in-frame clones here, not all; method: immunoSEQ multiplex PCR. The table lists 200,000 to 250,000 clones, approximately 84% of them singletons. The sequenced sample was peripheral blood. Source of these receptors: a woman older than 75 with COVID-19, enrolled during active disease.

The chain couples TRBV3-1 (or the pseudogene TRBV3-2) to TRBJ2-1; TRBD2 matches 8 bases. This CDR3 is built from 17 residues. J gave up 0 bases and V 7 bases, and 11 bases lay outside the gene matches. Germline V gives CDR1 LGHDT, CDR2 YNNKEL (reference sequence). CDR3 amino acids: CASNQGSGNSSYNEQFF. The CDR3 DNA follows: TGTGCCAGCAACCAGGGTAGCGGGAACAGCTCCTACAATGAGCAGTTCTTC.

This clone was observed at least ten times. This rearrangement joins TRBV15 to TRBJ2-7, with D possibly TRBD2 on 6 matching bases. Germline V gives CDR1 LNHNV, CDR2 YYDKDF (reference sequence). The CDR3 length is 16 residues. V gave up 5 bases and J gave up 7 bases, with 24 bases separating them. Here the CDR3 reads CATSVFAGSGRGEQYF. CDR3 nucleotides: TGTGCCACCAGCGTCTTCGCGGGGTCCGGACGTGGGGAGCAGTACTTC.

This chain links TRBV15 with TRBJ2-3; tentative D call: TRBD2 (6 bases). Trimming stripped 0 bases from V and 6 bases from J, with 13 bases between. Germline V gene sequence: CDR1 LNHNV, CDR2 YYDKDF (reference sequence). This CDR3 has 15 amino acids. The CDR3 sequence is CATSRDGLREDTQYF. DNA of the CDR3: TGTGCCACCAGCAGAGATGGACTACGCGAGGATACGCAGTATTTT.

The chain combines TRBV29-1 with TRBJ2-1; TRBD2 might be the D (6 bases). The CDR3 runs to 14 residues. V lost 6 bases and J 4 bases, leaving 16 bases between the germline ends. Germline V gives CDR1 SQVTM, CDR2 ANQGSEA. The CDR3 here is CSVDYSGAYNEQFF. The CDR3 nucleotides read TGCAGCGTGGACTATAGCGGAGCATACAATGAGCAGTTCTTC.

As to this clone: The same CDR3 also results from other DNA sequences found in this sample. The CDR3 reads CASSQDRGTEAFF. Here the CDR3 DNA reads TGCGCCAGCAGCCAAGATCGGGGCACTGAAGCTTTCTTT. This chain joins TRBV4-1 and TRBJ1-1, with no clear D. Germline V gene sequence: CDR1 MGHRA, CDR2 YSYEKL. With 0 bases removed from V and 4 bases from J, the gap between germline ends came to 6 bases. The CDR3 contains 13 residues.

The gene calls are TRBV2 and TRBJ1-2; the match to TRBD1 covers 9 bases. Germline V gives CDR1 SNHLY, CDR2 FYNNEI. The CDR3 sequence is 13 residues long. J gave up 1 base and V 11 bases, and 5 bases lay outside the gene matches. The CDR3 is CAGLTGGNYGYTF. CDR3 DNA: TGTGCCGGGTTGACAGGGGGTAACTATGGCTACACCTTC.

The rearrangement uses TRBV19 and TRBJ2-7, with D possibly being TRBD1 (7 bases). The germline V gene encodes CDR1 LNHDA and CDR2 SQIVND (reference sequence). V lost 3 bases to trimming and J lost 4 bases, with 28 bases between them. The CDR3 has 19 amino acids. Written as DNA, the CDR3 is TGTGCCAGTAGTATTTCGGGCAGGGGGGCCGCGCGGACTCCTTACGAGCAGTACTTC. This translates into CASSISGRGAARTPYEQYF.

V usage is TRBV24-1 and J usage is TRBJ2-1; 11 bases agree with TRBD2. CDR3 length equals 16 residues. V trimming: 4 bases; J trimming: 9 bases; junction bases outside the gene matches: 10. CDR1 is KGHDR and CDR2 is SFDVKD in the germline V gene. The DNA for the CDR3 is TGTGCCACCAGTGAACTAGCGGGAGTCACCCGGGGTGAGCAGTTCTTC. Its protein product is CATSELAGVTRGEQFF.

The chain has TRBV2 and TRBJ1-4, with a possible D match to TRBD1 (6 bases). V was pared by 7 bases and J by 6 bases, with 9 bases between. The CDR3 is made up of 12 amino acids. Per the germline V gene, CDR1 is SNHLY and CDR2 is FYNNEI. CDR3 in amino acids: CASTGAYEKLFF. Written as DNA, the CDR3 is TGTGCCAGCACAGGGGCATATGAAAAACTGTTTTTT.

The chain uses TRBV13 and TRBJ2-2; a possible D gene is TRBD2 (6 bases). The germline V gene has CDR1 PRHDT and CDR2 FYEKMQ (reference sequence). The CDR3 contains 17 residues. V was shortened by 0 bases and J by 4 bases, with 15 bases between the two germline ends. The CDR3 DNA reads TGTGCCAGCAGCTTAGGTCTCCTAGCGTTCACCACCGGGGAGCTGTTTTTT. Translation: CASSLGLLAFTTGELFF.

The V and J genes are TRBV21-1 and TRBJ1-5; no check of the table's D call, TRBD1, against the DNA was made. TRBV21-1 constitutes a pseudogene. This CDR3 has 17 amino acids. CDR3 sequence (DNA): TGTGCCAGCAGCAAAGAGTTACCGGGACAGTTCAATCAGCCCCAGCATTTT. Its protein product is CASSKELPGQFNQPQHF.

The rearrangement joins TRBV5-1 to TRBJ2-5, with 8 bases lining up with TRBD2. Germline V lookup: CDR1 SGHRS, CDR2 YFSETQ. The CDR3 loop spans 14 amino acids. The J segment lost 1 base and the V segment lost 5 bases, leaving 4 bases of the junction unmatched. The DNA of the CDR3 is TGCGCCAGCAGGTACCGGGGGGGCCAAGAGACCCAGTACTTC. It encodes CASRYRGGQETQYF.